What follows are 23 T cell receptor beta chains derived from one specimen sequenced in a study of identical twins. In TCRdb, the 5' RACE reads were re-called with MiXCR into one record per CDR3 protein. The sample holds 450,000 or so distinct CDR3 sequences, over 11% seen once. The same sample was also studied in work on yellow fever vaccine responses in identical twins.

The sample consisted of CD4+ T cells sorted from blood. The source of these receptors is a woman between 18 and 29 years old in good health.

This clonotype turned up a few times. The chain uses TRBV4-3 and TRBJ1-2; D is ambiguous. The CDR3 totals 16 residues. CDR1 and CDR2 (germline): LGHNA, YSLEER. V was trimmed by 0 bases and J by 4 bases, leaving 15 bases between them. CDR3 coding DNA: TGCGCCAGCAGCCAAGATAGGCAGGCGGCCCTCTATGGCTACACCTTC. Amino acids: CASSQDRQAALYGYTF.

This clonotype was picked up a small number of times. The chain employs TRBV15 and TRBJ2-7, with 12 positions matching TRBD1. CDR1 LNHNV and CDR2 YYDKDF come from the germline V gene (reference sequence). This CDR3 spans 16 amino acids. V trimming: 5 bases; J trimming: 2 bases; junction bases outside the gene matches: 7. CDR3 sequence (DNA): TGTGCCACCAGCGCTTGGGACAGGGGGCTTCCCTACGAGCAGTACTTC. Amino acid sequence: CATSAWDRGLPYEQYF.

The V and J genes are TRBV11-2 and TRBJ2-1, with D maybe TRBD2 (6 bases). This CDR3 comprises 13 residues. With 10 bases removed from V and 6 bases from J, the gap between germline ends came to 16 bases. The V gene's germline CDR1 is SGHAT and CDR2 FQNNGV. The CDR3 DNA sequence: TGTGCCATCTCGAGGGACTTCCGCAATGAGCAGTTCTTC. Translation gives CAISRDFRNEQFF.

This clonotype has ten or more counts. The chain has TRBV2 and TRBJ2-3, with D possibly being TRBD1 (5 bases). The CDR3 runs 11 residues. Germline V gives CDR1 SNHLY, CDR2 FYNNEI. Trimming stripped 11 bases from V and 4 bases from J, with 10 bases between. The CDR3 here is CAGRGADTQYF. The CDR3 region has the DNA TGTGCCGGAAGGGGTGCAGATACGCAGTATTTT. Supplemented by reference TRBV2 and TRBJ2-3, the full variable domain reads EPEVTQTPSHQVTQMGQEVILRCVPISNHLYFYWYRQILGQKVEFLVSFYNNEISEKSEIFDDQFSVERPDGSNFTLKIRSTKLEDSAMYFCAGRGADTQYFGPGTRLTVL.

This sequence joins TRBV16 and TRBJ2-5, with unresolved D. Germline-derived CDR1 and CDR2 are KGHSY and FQNENV. Trimming left V 4 bases short and J 3 bases short, with 9 bases between. The CDR3 extends over 13 amino acids. Here the CDR3 reads CASSPHREETQYF. In DNA form, the CDR3 reads TGTGCCAGCAGCCCCCATAGGGAAGAGACCCAGTACTTC.

This chain joins TRBV28 and TRBJ2-7; the match to TRBD2 covers 7 bases. This CDR3 region has 14 residues. CDR1 is MDHEN, CDR2 SYDVKM, per germline. V was clipped by 6 bases and J by 2 bases; unmatched bases: 7. As DNA, the CDR3 is TGTGCCAGCAGGAACCGGGGGGATACCTACGAGCAGTACTTC. Translation gives CASRNRGDTYEQYF.

CDR3 nucleotides: TGTGCCAGCAGTTACTCGGGACAGGGGGGCGTCTACGAGCAGTACTTC. Its protein is CASSYSGQGGVYEQYF. The genes are TRBV6-5 and TRBJ2-7, with TRBD1 identical over 11 bases. Germline V gives CDR1 MNHEY, CDR2 SVGAGI. V lost 0 bases to trimming and J lost 3 bases; unmatched junction nucleotides: 4. This CDR3 spans 16 amino acids.

The chain uses TRBV6-2 or TRBV6-3 and TRBJ2-7; TRBD1 matches at 10 bases. CDR1 and CDR2 (germline): MNHEY, SVGEGT. Trimming at V came to 2 bases and at J to 6 bases, leaving 16 bases not matched to a gene. The CDR3 sequence is 18 residues long. The CDR3 loop reads CASSYDLSGTGAEIEQYF. The CDR3 nucleotides are TGTGCCAGCAGTTACGACCTCTCCGGGACAGGGGCGGAAATCGAGCAGTACTTC.

This clonotype came up a few times. J is TRBJ1-1 and V is TRBV5-5; D unresolved. The CDR3 totals 14 residues. CDR1 and CDR2 from the germline V gene are SGHKS and YYEKEE (reference sequence). V was clipped by 4 bases and J by 6 bases, with 16 bases between them. As DNA, the CDR3 is TGTGCCAGCAGCCTTCGCAGCCAAACACCTGAAGCTTTCTTT. This translates into CASSLRSQTPEAFF.

This clonotype occurred many times. The genes are TRBV18 and TRBJ2-3, with TRBD2 matching over 8 bases. This CDR3 region has 16 residues. The junction had 9 bases not matched to a gene; V was cut back by 5 bases and J by 2 bases. Germline V gene lookup returns CDR1 KGHSH and CDR2 LQKENI. The CDR3 protein is CASSISLAGLTDTQYF. The CDR3, as DNA: TGTGCCAGCTCAATTTCGCTAGCGGGTCTCACAGATACGCAGTATTTT.

This clonotype was detected many times. The gene calls are TRBV9 and TRBJ2-7, with TRBD1 matching over 11 bases. V lost 6 bases and J lost 1; bases outside the gene matches: 12. This CDR3 is 17 amino acids long. CDR1 is SGDLS, CDR2 YYNGEE, per germline. The CDR3 here is CASTPGDRGKGSYEQYF. In DNA form, the CDR3 reads TGTGCCAGCACCCCCGGGGACAGGGGGAAAGGTTCCTACGAGCAGTACTTC.

The sample holds a few counts of this clonotype. The chain recombines TRBV2 with TRBJ2-6, with D possibly being TRBD1 (5 bases). The V end lost 7 bases, the J end lost 1 base, and 5 bases lay between the germline ends. CDR3 length: 13 amino acids. From germline, CDR1 is SNHLY and CDR2 FYNNEI. The CDR3 region has the DNA TGTGCCAGCACAGGGTCTGGGGCCAACGTCCTGACTTTC. It is translated as CASTGSGANVLTF.

This chain links TRBV6-5 with TRBJ1-1; D might be TRBD1 (5 bases). Germline CDR1 and CDR2: MNHEY and SVGAGI. The CDR3 sequence is 16 residues long. Trimming took 2 bases from V and 1 from J, leaving 14 bases between them. CDR3 bases: TGTGCCAGCAGTTACAAGAGGGGACCCGAGAACACTGAAGCTTTCTTT. Protein sequence: CASSYKRGPENTEAFF.

This clonotype has more than one count but fewer than ten. This chain joins TRBV6-1 and TRBJ2-7, with a weak D call TRBD2 (5 bases). The length of the CDR3 is 15 residues. V was cut by 7 bases and J by 2 bases, with 18 bases left in between. Germline V gene lookup returns CDR1 MNHNS and CDR2 SASEGT. In DNA, the CDR3 is TGTGCCAGCACTAATCGGTTGAGAGGGACCTACGAGCAGTACTTC. As protein: CASTNRLRGTYEQYF.

J is TRBJ2-3 and V is TRBV7-2; D possibly uses TRBD1 or TRBD2 (5 bases each). Germline V lookup: CDR1 SGHTA, CDR2 FQGNSA. This CDR3 is 12 amino acids long. Trimming removed 4 bases from V and 8 bases from J, with 10 bases in between. The CDR3 DNA is TGTGCCAGCAGCTACTACGGGACTACGCAGTATTTT. Its protein is CASSYYGTTQYF. The whole variable domain, remainder taken from reference TRBV7-2 and TRBJ2-3, is GAGVSQSPSNKVTEKGKDVELRCDPISGHTALYWYRQSLGQGLEFLIYFQGNSAPDKSGLPSDRFSAERTGGSVSTLTIQRTQQEDSAVYLCASSYYGTTQYFGPGTRLTVL.

This clonotype has a handful of counts. This rearrangement joins TRBV3-1 to TRBJ2-7; no reliable D call. The CDR3 loop spans 14 amino acids. V was cut by 4 bases and J by 3 bases, with 13 bases left in between. CDR1 and CDR2 (germline): LGHDT, YNNKEL (reference sequence). The CDR3 coding sequence is TGTGCCAGCAGCCGTTGGACGGTAAGCTACGAGCAGTACTTC. Protein product: CASSRWTVSYEQYF.

V and J are TRBV29-1 and TRBJ2-2; 10 bases map to TRBD1. This CDR3 has 14 amino acids. Germline trimming cut 8 bases from V and 3 bases from J; bases unmatched to any gene: 6. CDR1 and CDR2 from the germline V gene are SQVTM and ANQGSEA. The CDR3 here is CSTRDRGDTGELFF. CDR3 DNA: TGCAGCACCCGGGACAGGGGCGACACCGGGGAGCTGTTTTTT.

The chain is built from TRBV3-1 and TRBJ2-3; 11 bases map to TRBD2. Germline CDR1 LGHDT, CDR2 YNNKEL (reference sequence). CDR3 length: 15 amino acids. The trim removed 6 bases at V and 2 bases at J, leaving 4 bases unmatched. The chain's CDR3 is CASRLAGGDTDTQYF. The CDR3 region has the DNA TGTGCCAGCAGGTTAGCGGGAGGGGACACAGATACGCAGTATTTT.

This clonotype was seen more than once but under ten times. The CDR3 bases are TGTGCCAGCAGCCCCTCGTACCAAGAGACCCAGTACTTC. Residues: CASSPSYQETQYF. This chain connects TRBV7-3 to TRBJ2-5; D is ambiguous. Deletions cut 5 bases from V and 0 bases from J, with 7 bases between. Per the germline V gene, CDR1 is SGHTA and CDR2 is FQGTGA. The CDR3 is 13 residues long. The full variable domain, completed using reference TRBV7-3 and TRBJ2-5, is GAGVSQTPSNKVTEKGKYVELRCDPISGHTALYWYRQSLGQGPEFLIYFQGTGAADDSGLPNDRFFAVRPEGSVSTLKIQRTERGDSAVYLCASSPSYQETQYFGPGTRLLVL.

The CDR3 sequence is CASSQPGPAQKYYNEQFF. CDR3 in DNA: TGTGCCAGCAGCCAACCAGGCCCAGCACAGAAATATTACAATGAGCAGTTCTTC. The rearrangement uses TRBV14 and TRBJ2-1; no definite D call. This CDR3 has 18 residues. Germline V gene data show CDR1 as SGHDN and CDR2 as FVKESK. The ends were cut back, 2 bases at V and 4 bases at J, with 21 bases in the middle.

This clonotype was counted only a few times. CDR3 coding DNA: TGCGCCAGCAGGAAGACGGGACTAGCGGGAGGGCCACGCAATGAGCAGTTCTTC. Translation: CASRKTGLAGGPRNEQFF. V usage is TRBV5-1 and J usage is TRBJ2-1; 16 bases are a match to TRBD2. This CDR3 region has 18 residues. CDR1 is SGHRS and CDR2 is YFSETQ in the germline V gene. V gave up 5 bases and J gave up 6 bases; unmatched junction bases: 11.

V is TRBV18 and J is TRBJ2-5; D not certain. The CDR3 covers 14 residues. The germline V gene encodes CDR1 KGHSH and CDR2 LQKENI. V gave up 1 base and J gave up 2 bases, with 8 bases separating them. CDR3 bases: TGTGCCAGCTCACCACGGCCCCCACAAGAGACCCAGTACTTC. Protein product: CASSPRPPQETQYF.

This chain links TRBV29-1 with TRBJ1-1; D might be TRBD1 (6 bases). V lost 6 bases, J lost 2 bases, and 13 bases lay in between. Germline CDR1 reads SQVTM; CDR2 reads ANQGSEA. CDR3 length: 13 amino acids. The CDR3 sequence: CSVARTVNTEAFF. In DNA, the CDR3 is TGCAGCGTGGCTAGGACAGTAAACACTGAAGCTTTCTTT.